This TCR beta chain stems from a study of radiotherapy plus CTLA-4 blockade in lung cancer. This clone showed up just a few times. Assay used: immunoSEQ multiplex PCR; TCRdb lists only in-frame clones, some missing. This sample has about 98,000 clones, with approximately 78% found just once. V was pared by 5 bases and J by 0 bases, with 9 bases of the junction left unmatched. The CDR3 loop spans 16 amino acids. Germline CDR1 reads SGHTA; CDR2 reads FQGTGA. The origin of this receptor is a human donor with non-small cell lung cancer who had a partial response to radiotherapy plus ipilimumab. The V call is TRBV7-3, the J call TRBJ2-7; 8 nucleotides agree with TRBD2. The input for sequencing was peripheral blood, taken from a patient treated with radiotherapy plus ipilimumab. This chain's CDR3 is CASSPRGGSRSYEQYF. CDR3 in DNA: TGTGCCAGCAGCCCTCGGGGGGGTTCCCGCTCCTACGAGCAGTACTTC.